This T cell receptor beta chain is from a study of Graves' ophthalmopathy and Graves' hyperthyroidism (dated 2018 in TCRdb). Background on the whole study: A patient counted as having stable hyperthyroidism if there was no progression to ophthalmopathy within 18 months of follow-up. The study used TCR beta repertoire signatures to distinguish Graves' ophthalmopathy from Graves' hyperthyroidism and to predict progression to ophthalmopathy. In total, 135 blood samples were TCR-sequenced: around 42 ophthalmopathy, approximately 80 hyperthyroidism and roughly 17 hyperthyroidism-to-ophthalmopathy patients. To explore V-J signatures distinguishing ophthalmopathy from hyperthyroidism, a discovery set of roughly 98 patients (roughly 45 ophthalmopathy, 55 to 60 stable hyperthyroidism) was enrolled. For independent validation, a separate cohort was made up of 18 hyperthyroidism patients plus 17 patients who later progressed from hyperthyroidism to ophthalmopathy. T-cell repertoires of thyroid tissue and blood were compared in over five hyperthyroidism patients. Following sample collection, hyperthyroidism patients were given methimazole at a starting dose of 30 mg daily, and ophthalmopathy patients were given high-dose intravenous methylprednisolone.

On this clonotype itself: The antigen this receptor binds is unknown. No qualities accompany the bases; no much larger clone lies one base away.

Sequences SGHNT (CDR1) and YENEEA (CDR2) are obtained from the germline V gene. Including the terminal cysteine and phenylalanine, the CDR3 comprises 15 residues. The sequence is cut down to CDR3 DNA, 45 bases in frame from base 1. Relative to germline, V is 1 base shorter and J is 2 bases shorter, with 11 bases between their ends. For repertoire sequencing, TCR beta CDR3 regions were amplified from RNA transcripts. The first round of RT-PCR was done with HTBI primers and the Qiagen OneStep RT-PCR kit, and was followed by a second round of multiplex PCR, then size selection and purification. Libraries were sequenced paired-end with 100 bp reads on an Illumina HiSeq2000. Turning to the authors' computational methods: Reads were processed with SOAPnuke, discarding reads with adapters, uncalled bases, mean Phred below 15, or no exact constant-primer or identifier match. COPE v1.2.5 was used to merge high-quality paired reads. Each unique nucleotide sequence was defined as a clonotype, and clonotypes were aligned to IMGT TRB V, D and J references with MiTCR v1.1. The analysis was limited to V-J combinations with a frequency above 0.0001, which together covered over 99% of the repertoires. A TCR clonal expansion and chaos score per V-J combination was defined as the ratio of F50 clonal expansion to chaos observed in the TCRdist matrix. Welch's t-statistics and random forest were used to reduce features to about 14 V-J combinations, which were fed into a naive Bayes classifier. The Morisita-Horn index was used to measure how similar the thyroid and blood repertoires were. Through fastp at Q25 and MiXCR, TCRdb rebuilt clones from the public reads, retaining in-frame beta chains. All rows with the same CDR3 protein become a single entry with the most common DNA and genes. The V and J calls here are based on TCRdb, not the publication. This sample holds around 1.1 million distinct CDR3 sequences; roughly two fifths were observed only once. Clones ranked in the top ten supply around 10% of the sample.

The hyperthyroidism patients were 18 to 65 years old and newly diagnosed, with a disease duration of less than 2 months. Anyone with other autoimmune diseases, uncontrolled infections, pregnancy or lactation was excluded from the study. Diagnosis was based on clinical symptoms, serum thyroxine, TRAb, thyroid ultrasound and orbital computed tomography. Total RNA was extracted with Trizol reagent and quality-checked on an Agilent 2100 Bioanalyzer. The paper as a whole reports these results and caveats: Sample size was not statistically predetermined, and group allocation was not concealed from the investigators. In cross-validation, the 13-signature model distinguished ophthalmopathy from stable hyperthyroidism with around 90% sensitivity and 81.08% specificity, while in the test set the corresponding values were roughly 80% and 75%. In validation, the model predicted ophthalmopathy progression with less than 71% sensitivity and about 73% specificity; roughly eleven predicted patients were CT-confirmed with GO in a median of about 6.2 months. Most expanded thyroid clonotypes with frequency above 0.001 were also detected in blood, suggesting blood repertoires may reflect the thyroid immune response.

The chain was built from TRBV11-3 and TRBJ2-5; no D gene call is confident. The sequenced sample was peripheral blood or thyroid tissue (not recorded which). This receptor was identified in an adult man with Graves' hyperthyroidism. The bases read TGTGCCAGCAGCTTAGGCCTGAATCTTCAAGAGACCCAGTACTTC. Protein translation: CASSLGLNLQETQYF. The CDR3 plus the reference TRBV11-3 and TRBJ2-5 genes for the other parts give the full variable domain: EAGVVQSPRYKIIEKKQPVAFWCNPISGHNTLYWYLQNLGQGPELLIRYENEEAVDDSQLPKDRFSAERLKGVDSTLKIQPAELGDSAVYLCASSLGLNLQETQYFGPGTRLLVL.